What follows are 2 T cell receptor beta chains derived from one specimen sequenced in a study of metastatic and nonmetastatic thyroid tumors. Thyroid surgery had not been preceded by any treatment in any patient. TCRdb redid the clone calls on the PCR reads using MiXCR. The profile shows roughly 30,000 clones, about a sixth of them singletons. What was sequenced was blood. The origin of the receptors is a female donor with papillary thyroid cancer or a benign thyroid nodule (not recorded which). Some clones in this sample may be carry-over from other donors' samples.

In DNA form, the CDR3 reads TGCAGTGCTAGAGGCAGACTAGAGGCAGATACGCAGTATTTT. It codes for CSARGRLEADTQYF. The chain is built from TRBV20-1 and TRBJ2-3; maybe TRBD2 (6 bases). Germline-derived CDR1 and CDR2 are DFQATT and SNEGSKA (reference sequence). The CDR3 extends over 14 amino acids. Trimming removed 1 base at V and 4 bases at J, with 12 bases between.

This clone came up many times. The chain links TRBV4-3 to TRBJ2-1; D is perhaps TRBD1 or TRBD2 (6 bases each). CDR3 length: 17 residues. Germline V CDR1 and CDR2: LGHNA, YSLEER. Trimming removed 4 bases at V and 8 bases at J, with 24 bases between. The CDR3 is CASSRPGGRDSFYEQFF. CDR3 bases: TGCGCCAGCAGCCGCCCTGGGGGCCGGGACTCCTTTTATGAGCAGTTCTTC.